The 16 T cell receptor beta chains listed next were all sequenced from one sample in a study of blood T cell repertoires in COVID-19. Clones were read by immunoSEQ multiplex PCR, and TCRdb kept only the in-frame ones, dropping some. The sample lists roughly 440,000 clones, 88% occurring once. Sample: peripheral blood. The origin of the receptors is a woman aged 45-59 years with COVID-19, enrolled during active disease.

The rearrangement joins TRBV5-1 to TRBJ2-3; 8 nucleotides match TRBD2. V dropped 2 bases and J dropped 4; count of bases not matched to a gene: 6. The CDR3 is 15 residues long. Germline V lookup: CDR1 SGHRS, CDR2 YFSETQ. The CDR3 here is CASSLAGVGADTQYF. The CDR3 DNA sequence: TGCGCCAGCAGCTTAGCGGGGGTTGGCGCAGATACGCAGTATTTT. Using reference TRBV5-1 and TRBJ2-3 for the parts outside the CDR3, the full variable domain is KAGVTQTPRYLIKTRGQQVTLSCSPISGHRSVSWYQQTPGQGLQFLFEYFSETQRNKGNFPGRFSGRQFSNSRSEMNVSTLELGDSALYLCASSLAGVGADTQYFGPGTRLTVL.

This chain joins TRBV9 and TRBJ2-7, with D possibly matching TRBD1 (6 bases). The CDR3 is 13 amino acids. The germline V gene encodes CDR1 SGDLS and CDR2 YYNGEE. V was pared by 0 bases and J by 9 bases, with 13 bases between. Here the CDR3 DNA reads TGTGCCAGCAGCGTAGATGGGGGCTGGATGCAGTACTTC. This encodes CASSVDGGWMQYF.

This clone was seen once. The chain is built from TRBV25-1 and TRBJ1-4, with 7 positions matching TRBD1. The CDR3 contains 13 residues. In germline, CDR1 is MGHDK, CDR2 SYGVNS. The ends lost 4 bases at V and 8 bases at J; junction bases unmatched: 4. In DNA form, the CDR3 reads TGTGCCAGCAGTGGGACAGGTCGAGAAAAACTGTTTTTT. Its translation is CASSGTGREKLFF.

The rearrangement joins TRBV10-3 to TRBJ1-2; the D is unclear. Trimming left V 5 bases short and J 8 bases short, with 24 bases between. This CDR3 has 16 residues. Germline V gives CDR1 ENHRY, CDR2 SYGVKD. In DNA form, the CDR3 reads TGTGCCATCAGTTACGAGGGTCCCGCGGGAGGGAAAGGCTACACCTTC. It is translated as CAISYEGPAGGKGYTF.

The chain joins TRBV19 to TRBJ1-3; tentative D call: TRBD1 (6 bases). V was shortened by 5 bases and J by 9 bases, with 8 bases between the two germline ends. The germline gives CDR1 LNHDA, CDR2 SQIVND (reference sequence). This CDR3 contains 11 residues. CDR3: CASSVRGTIYF. For the CDR3, the DNA is TGTGCCAGTAGTGTCAGGGGCACCATATATTTT.

The chain uses TRBV7-9 and TRBJ1-2; maybe TRBD1 (5 bases). Germline V gene lookup returns CDR1 SEHNR and CDR2 FQNEAQ (reference sequence). Trimming left V 5 bases short and J 4 bases short, with 17 bases between. This CDR3 is 15 amino acids long. The DNA for the CDR3 is TGTGCCAGCAGCCGTTCCGAGACGGGGGTCTATGGCTACACCTTC. It specifies CASSRSETGVYGYTF.

This chain connects TRBV9 to TRBJ2-2, with D tentatively TRBD1 (5 bases). Per the germline V gene, CDR1 is SGDLS and CDR2 is YYNGEE. The CDR3 has 15 amino acids. V was shortened by 0 bases and J by 1 base, with 7 bases between the two germline ends. The DNA for the CDR3 is TGTGCCAGCAGCGTAGAAGGGGTGAACACCGGGGAGCTGTTTTTT. Encoded protein: CASSVEGVNTGELFF.

The J gene is TRBJ2-3, the V gene TRBV20-1, with 9 bases aligning to TRBD2. The V gene end was trimmed by 3 bases and the J gene end by 0 bases; junction bases not matched to a gene: 4. The germline V gene encodes CDR1 DFQATT and CDR2 SNEGSKA (reference sequence). The CDR3 covers 15 residues. CDR3 sequence reads: CSASSGGPSTDTQYF. The DNA of the CDR3 is TGCAGTGCTAGTAGCGGGGGCCCTAGCACAGATACGCAGTATTTT.

The J gene is TRBJ1-1, the V gene TRBV6-5; no clear D gene. Per the germline V gene, CDR1 is MNHEY and CDR2 is SVGAGI. The CDR3 is 13 amino acids. The germline V and J ends were trimmed by 6 bases and 1 base, with 9 bases remaining between them. CDR3 loop: CASSAVRNTEAFF. The CDR3 nucleotides are TGTGCCAGCAGCGCAGTTCGGAACACTGAAGCTTTCTTT.

This clone was seen only a few times. The chain carries TRBV10-1 and TRBJ1-3, with D possibly TRBD1 on 6 matching bases. From germline, CDR1 is WNHNN and CDR2 SYGVQD (reference sequence). V was cut by 6 bases and J by 0 bases, with 9 bases left in between. This CDR3 spans 14 amino acids. The CDR3 loop is CASSGTSSGNTIYF. The CDR3 bases are TGCGCCAGCAGCGGGACATCCTCTGGAAACACCATATATTTT.

J is TRBJ2-7 and V is TRBV9, with 8 bases matching TRBD2. J lost 3 bases, V lost 4 bases, and 9 bases had no gene match. This CDR3 is 15 amino acids long. Germline CDR1 SGDLS, CDR2 YYNGEE. The CDR3 reads CASSRGGALDYEQYF. CDR3 coding DNA: TGTGCCAGCAGCCGGGGGGGCGCGCTAGACTACGAGCAGTACTTC.

This clone was recorded only once. This chain joins TRBV12-3 or TRBV12-4 and TRBJ1-1, with D tentatively TRBD1 (5 bases). V was shortened by 6 bases and J by 4 bases, with 9 bases between the two germline ends. The CDR3 length is 12 residues. CDR3 in amino acids: CASRGLSTEAFF. CDR3 in DNA: TGTGCCAGCAGGGGGCTGAGCACTGAAGCTTTCTTT.

The CDR3 DNA is TGCGCCAGCAGCTCGGGACTCATGAACACTGAAGCTTTCTTT. Residues: CASSSGLMNTEAFF. This chain joins TRBV5-1 and TRBJ1-1; TRBD1 might be the D (5 bases). The V end was cut by 3 bases, the J end by 0 bases, with 9 bases between. Germline CDR1 reads SGHRS; CDR2 reads YFSETQ. The CDR3 length is 14 residues.

This clone occurred once. The chain recombines TRBV4-1 with TRBJ1-2, with D possibly TRBD1 on 6 matching bases. Between the trimmed V and J ends, which lost 1 base and 7 bases, there was a span of 13 bases. Germline V lookup: CDR1 MGHRA, CDR2 YSYEKL. The CDR3 runs to 14 residues. The CDR3 protein is CASSQVPAGAGYTF. The CDR3 DNA reads as TGCGCCAGCAGCCAAGTACCGGCAGGGGCTGGCTACACCTTC.

This clone was observed at least ten times. The V call is TRBV19, the J call TRBJ1-3; possibly TRBD1 for D (5 bases). The CDR3 is made up of 13 amino acids. The germline V gene has CDR1 LNHDA and CDR2 SQIVND (reference sequence). V lost 10 bases and J 3 bases, leaving 13 bases between the germline ends. CDR3 DNA sequence: TGTGCCACCTTTCAGGGTTATGGAAACACCATATATTTT. Its protein is CATFQGYGNTIYF.

The J gene is TRBJ1-4, the V gene TRBV6-5; D perhaps matches TRBD1 (5 bases). Between the trimmed V and J ends, which lost 0 bases and 11 bases, there was a span of 10 bases. The CDR3 contains 13 residues. Germline V gives CDR1 MNHEY, CDR2 SVGAGI. The CDR3: CASSYSGDGKLFF. The DNA of the CDR3 is TGTGCCAGCAGTTACTCAGGGGATGGGAAACTGTTTTTT.